This T cell receptor (beta chain) was identified during a study of OX40 agonist ivuxolimab in advanced cancers. The CDR3 has 15 amino acids. Germline CDR1 SGHNT, CDR2 YYREEE (reference sequence). V was pared by 4 bases and J by 5 bases, with 15 bases between. Profiling relied on immunoSEQ multiplex PCR, and the TCRdb table lists in-frame clones only, not all of them. The table records some 30,000 clones, 81% of them present only once. V usage is TRBV5-4 and J usage is TRBJ1-4; TRBD1 is a possible D gene (5 bases). Here the sequenced sample was CD4+ or CD8+ T cells sorted from blood, taken in a trial of the OX40 agonist ivuxolimab. The receptor was derived from an adult with an advanced solid tumor such as melanoma, head and neck, liver or kidney cancer. The CDR3 sequence: CASSLPGTENEKLFF. For the CDR3, the DNA is TGTGCCAGCAGCCTACCCGGGACCGAGAATGAAAAACTGTTTTTT.